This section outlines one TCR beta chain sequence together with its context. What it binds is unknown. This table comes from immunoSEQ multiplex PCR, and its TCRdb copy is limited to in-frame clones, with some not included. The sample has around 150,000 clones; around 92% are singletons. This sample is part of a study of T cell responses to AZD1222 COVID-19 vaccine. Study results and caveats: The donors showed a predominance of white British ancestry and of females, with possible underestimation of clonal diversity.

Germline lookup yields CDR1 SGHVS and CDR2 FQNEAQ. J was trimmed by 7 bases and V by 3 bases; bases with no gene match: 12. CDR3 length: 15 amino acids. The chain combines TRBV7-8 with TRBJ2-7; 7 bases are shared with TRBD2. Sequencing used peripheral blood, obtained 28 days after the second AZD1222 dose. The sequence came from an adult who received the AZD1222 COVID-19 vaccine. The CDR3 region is CASSLGRLAGGEQYF. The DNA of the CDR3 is TGTGCCAGCAGCTTGGGGCGACTAGCTGGCGGAGAGCAGTACTTC.